The rows below give T cell receptor beta chains drawn from one sample of a study of control samples from healthy donors and cancer patients. Clones were read by immunoSEQ multiplex PCR, and TCRdb kept only the in-frame ones, dropping some. The repertoire holds around 130,000 clones, around 92% seen once, with approximately 8% in the top ten. Sequenced input: PBMCs. Receptors were obtained from a man aged 45-60 years with head and neck cancer. CDR3s include the opening cysteine and the closing phenylalanine or tryptophan. A D gene is named only where the DNA matches it firmly. Size is omitted from some rows. Given values are once, few, many or a class for expanded clones.

clone_size j_call d_call v_call cdr3_nt cdr3_aa
- TRBJ2-7 TRBD1 TRBV5-1 TGCGCCAGCAGCGCCTCCGGGACAGGGGGTAACGAGCAGTACTTC CASSASGTGGNEQYF
- TRBJ1-4 TRBD1 TRBV6-1 TGTGCCAGCAGTGAAATGCCACAGGGGAATGAAAAACTGTTTTTT CASSEMPQGNEKLFF
once TRBJ2-1 TRBD2 TRBV6-4 TGTGCCAGCAGTAAATGGACTAGCACAACCTACAATGAGCAGTTCTTC CASSKWTSTTYNEQFF
- TRBJ2-3 TRBD2 TRBV10-3 TGTGCCATCAGTGAGGATGGACTAGCGGTCACAGATACGCAGTATTTT CAISEDGLAVTDTQYF
- TRBJ2-1 TRBD2 TRBV9 TGTGCCAGCAGCGCTAAAGCACCGGGACTAGCAACTTCACATGAGCAGTTCTTC CASSAKAPGLATSHEQFF
- TRBJ2-2 TRBD2 TRBV5-4 TGTGCCAGCAGCTTGCGGGGGGCTGCTAGCGGGCTGAACACCGGGGAGCTGTTTTTT CASSLRGAASGLNTGELFF
- TRBJ2-7 TRBD2 TRBV6-6 TGTGCCAGCATCGAATGGGCGGGAGTGGCCGAGCAGTACTTC CASIEWAGVAEQYF
- TRBJ1-5 - TRBV19 TGTGCCAGTAGTATCTCGGCGTACCTCAGTGGGGATGATAGCAATCAGCCCCAGCATTTT CASSISAYLSGDDSNQPQHF
- TRBJ2-7 - TRBV5-1 TGCGCCAGCAGCTTGGACAGCGGCTCCTACGAGCAGTACTTC CASSLDSGSYEQYF
- TRBJ2-7 - TRBV2 TGTGCCAGCAGTGGGACCGAGCAGTACTTC CASSGTEQYF
- TRBJ2-1 - TRBV19 TGTGCCAGTAGTATAGTTCCAGGTTCCTACAATGAGCAGTTCTTC CASSIVPGSYNEQFF
- TRBJ2-7 - TRBV30 TGTGCCTGGAGTGTGGGCTCCTACGAGCAGTACTTC CAWSVGSYEQYF
once TRBJ2-1 TRBD2 TRBV4-2 TGTGCCAGCAGCGGCGGACTAGCGGGACCGGGGGGGGATGAGCAGTTCTTC CASSGGLAGPGGDEQFF
- TRBJ2-7 TRBD2 TRBV11-2 TGTGCCAGCAGCCTTGGGACTAGCGGGAGAGTCTACGAGCAGTACTTC CASSLGTSGRVYEQYF
- TRBJ2-7 TRBD1 TRBV6-5 TGTGCCAGCAGGGGGACAGGGGCCTCCTACGAGCAGTACTTC CASRGTGASYEQYF
few TRBJ2-6 - TRBV6-6 TGTGCCAGCAGTTTCATATCTGGGGCCAACGTCCTGACTTTC CASSFISGANVLTF
once TRBJ1-2 TRBD1 TRBV28 TGTGCCAGCCGTCGGACAGGGGAAACCTATGGCTACACCTTC CASRRTGETYGYTF
once TRBJ2-1 TRBD2 TRBV2 TGTGCCAGCACCGAACTAGCGAGCTCCTACAATGAGCAGTTCTTC CASTELASSYNEQFF
- TRBJ2-5 - TRBV7-6 TGTGCCAGCAGCTTAGGGGGTAGCATTCAAGAGACCCAGTACTTC CASSLGGSIQETQYF
- TRBJ2-2 - TRBV29-1 TGCAGCGTTCTCCGCGGGGCCGGGGAGCTGTTTTTT CSVLRGAGELFF
- TRBJ2-3 - TRBV20-1 TGCAGTGCTGACTGGGGCTATACGCAGTATTTT CSADWGYTQYF
- TRBJ1-1 - TRBV4-2 TGTGCCAGCAGCCAGGGGGACGGCGGGAACACTGAAGCTTTCTTT CASSQGDGGNTEAFF
- TRBJ2-2 TRBD2 TRBV7-2 TGTGCCAGCAGCCCCCCTAGCGGGAGACCCGGGGAGCTGTTTTTT CASSPPSGRPGELFF
- TRBJ1-2 - TRBV11-2 TGTGCCAGCAGCCAAGCCGGGGACGGCGCTAACTATGGCTACACCTTC CASSQAGDGANYGYTF
few TRBJ2-3 TRBD1 TRBV6-4 TGTGCCAGCAGTGACAGGGACAGGGGTCACCCCCCGCAGTATTTT CASSDRDRGHPPQYF
- TRBJ2-5 - TRBV11-3 TGTGCCAGCAGCCCAGGATCGGAGACCCAGTACTTC CASSPGSETQYF
- TRBJ2-7 - TRBV5-6 TGTGCCAGCAGCTCAGGGGGGTCCTCCTACGAGCAGTACTTC CASSSGGSSYEQYF
- TRBJ2-1 TRBD1 TRBV3-1/TRBV3-2 TGTGCCAGCAGCCCTACGGACAGGCTTCACAATGAGCAGTTCTTC CASSPTDRLHNEQFF
- TRBJ2-1 TRBD1 TRBV5-1 TGCGCCAGCAGCGGAGGACAGGGCCTCGATGAGCAGTTCTTC CASSGGQGLDEQFF
- TRBJ1-1 - TRBV10-3 TGTGCCACCGGGGGCCGGGGAGGGACTGAGGCTTTCTTT CATGGRGGTEAFF
- TRBJ2-5 - TRBV2 TGTGCCAGCAGTTCCGGGACACCCTTGGGAGAGACCCAGTACTTC CASSSGTPLGETQYF
- TRBJ2-3 - TRBV14 TGTGCCAGCAGCGGGGGGCAGGGAACCAGAACAGATACGCAGTATTTT CASSGGQGTRTDTQYF
- TRBJ2-7 TRBD1 TRBV6-5 TGTGCCAGCAGCGAGACAGGGAAGCCTTACGAGCAGTACTTC CASSETGKPYEQYF
- TRBJ2-3 - TRBV27 TGTGCCAGTTCTAGCACAGATACGCAGTATTTT CASSSTDTQYF
few TRBJ2-3 TRBD2 TRBV6-4 TGTGCCAGCAGTGAGCTAGCGGGAGGGCCAGGTTGGACAGATACGCAGTATTTT CASSELAGGPGWTDTQYF
- TRBJ2-5 - TRBV20-1 TGCAGTGCTAGTCTAACAGGGGGGGGAGAGGAGACCCAGTACTTC CSASLTGGGEETQYF
- TRBJ2-7 - TRBV18 TGTGCCAGCTCAACACAGGGAGGCGAGCAGTACTTC CASSTQGGEQYF
- TRBJ2-2 - TRBV12-3/TRBV12-4 TGTGCCTCGTCCCCTACGAACACCGGGGAGCTGTTTTTT CASSPTNTGELFF
- TRBJ2-1 - TRBV19 TGTGCCAGTAGTATAGGAATTCCGGCGAATGAGCAGTTCTTC CASSIGIPANEQFF
- TRBJ1-1 - TRBV7-9 TGTGCCAGCAGCGTACCCATTGGGGTTCAAAAGTGGAACACTGAAGCTTTCTTT CASSVPIGVQKWNTEAFF
- TRBJ2-4 TRBD1 TRBV28 TGTGCCAGCAGTCGACAGGGGGCCGCCAAAAACATTCAGTACTTC CASSRQGAAKNIQYF
- TRBJ1-2 TRBD1 TRBV5-1 TGCGCCAGCAGCCCTGACAGGGGGACCGGCTACACCTTC CASSPDRGTGYTF
- TRBJ2-3 TRBD2 TRBV5-4 TGTGCCAGCAGCCAACGACTAGCGGGAGACGTCGATACGCAGTATTTT CASSQRLAGDVDTQYF
- TRBJ2-7 - TRBV10-3 TGTGCCATCAGTGAGAGGACAGCTTCTTATTACGAGCAGTACTTC CAISERTASYYEQYF
- TRBJ2-5 TRBD2 TRBV6-5 TGTGCCAGCAAACCTTTGGGAGGGGAGCAAGAGACCCAGTACTTC CASKPLGGEQETQYF
- TRBJ1-1 TRBD1 TRBV7-9 TGTGCCAGCGGACCGACAGGGGGCGCTTTTAGAACTGAAGCTTTCTTT CASGPTGGAFRTEAFF
once TRBJ2-2 - TRBV2 TGTGCCAGCAGTGAAATGGGTGTCGGGGAGCTGTTTTTT CASSEMGVGELFF
- TRBJ2-3 - TRBV14 TGTGCCAGCAGCCATCTAATTTCCACAGATACGCAGTATTTT CASSHLISTDTQYF
few TRBJ1-1 - TRBV7-9 TGTGCCAGCAGCTTAGATATACAGGCCGGAGAAGCTTTCTTT CASSLDIQAGEAFF
- TRBJ1-6 - TRBV27 TGTGCCAGCAGTTTATCGGTCCACCGGACACCCCTCCACTTT CASSLSVHRTPLHF
- TRBJ1-1 TRBD1 TRBV2 TGTGCCAGCAGAGACAGGACAGGGACTGAAGCTTTCTTT CASRDRTGTEAFF
- TRBJ1-1 - TRBV18 TGTGCCAGCTCACCAGGACAAAGCCTGGAAGCTTTCTTT CASSPGQSLEAFF
- TRBJ2-2 - TRBV3-1/TRBV3-2 TGTGCCAGCAGCCGGGTAGCGACAAACACCGGGGAGCTGTTTTTT CASSRVATNTGELFF
- TRBJ2-1 - TRBV7-9 TGTGCCAGCAGCTTCACCGGGCCGGAGGGTGAGCAGTTCTTC CASSFTGPEGEQFF
few TRBJ2-7 - TRBV16 TGTGCCAGCAGACAATCAAACGGGTCCTACGAGCAGTACTTC CASRQSNGSYEQYF